Listed here are 13 T cell receptor beta chains from one sample, sequenced in a study of T-cell memory formation after mild COVID-19 (dated by TCRdb to the early 2020s). The library was prepared using 5' RACE. This sample was sequenced with an Illumina NovaSeq 6000. The public reads were quality trimmed at Q25 with fastp and then assembled into clones with MiXCR by TCRdb, keeping productive beta chains. Merged by CDR3 protein, the rows form single entries marked with the most common genes and DNA. Counted in this sample were roughly 130,000 distinct CDR3 sequences; about 6.5% of them appeared once. Of the sample, roughly 2% falls within the top ten clones. The sample comprised PBMCs or a T cell subset sorted from them (not recorded which). The receptor source for this set is an adult woman who had mild COVID-19 (a few samples of this study predate the infection). The sample titles of this study are shuffled in the database, so cell type and time point are left out; the donor was told from shared clones.

The chain links TRBV18 to TRBJ2-1; 8 positions agree with TRBD1. This CDR3 comprises 16 residues. Looked up from germline, CDR1 is KGHSH and CDR2 is LQKENI. Trimming cost V 1 base and J 5 bases; bases outside gene matches: 7. CDR3 nucleotide sequence: TGTGCCAGCTCACCACTAGGACAGGGATCCCACAATGAGCAGTTCTTC. Translating it yields CASSPLGQGSHNEQFF.

This clonotype was seen at least ten times. The V call is TRBV6-5, the J call TRBJ1-6, with 8 bases aligning to TRBD1. Per germline, CDR1 MNHEY and CDR2 SVGAGI. The V segment lost 2 bases and the J segment 4 bases; nucleotides outside the gene matches: 7. This CDR3 comprises 17 residues. Written as DNA, the CDR3 is TGTGCCAGCAGTTACCAGCAGGGGGCCACGTATAATTCACCCCTCCACTTT. It specifies CASSYQQGATYNSPLHF.

This clonotype appeared many times. The chain recombines TRBV20-1 with TRBJ1-1; D unclear. The germline V and J ends were trimmed by 1 base and 0 bases, with 6 bases remaining between them. This CDR3 contains 13 residues. Per the germline V gene, CDR1 is DFQATT and CDR2 is SNEGSKA (reference sequence). The CDR3 nucleotides read TGCAGTGCTAGAGCTGGACTGAACACTGAAGCTTTCTTT. As protein: CSARAGLNTEAFF.

V is TRBV20-1 and J is TRBJ1-1; a possible D gene is TRBD1 (6 bases). Trimming removed 6 bases at V and 2 bases at J, with 13 bases between. The CDR3 covers 13 residues. Germline V gene lookup returns CDR1 DFQATT and CDR2 SNEGSKA (reference sequence). CDR3: CSASGVINTEAFF. In DNA, the CDR3 is TGCAGTGCATCAGGGGTGATTAACACTGAAGCTTTCTTT.

This clonotype came up a few times. The chain is built from TRBV29-1 and TRBJ2-5, with 7 bases lining up with TRBD2. V dropped 4 bases and J dropped 6; count of bases not matched to a gene: 5. The CDR3 contains 12 residues. Germline V gene sequence: CDR1 SQVTM, CDR2 ANQGSEA. CDR3 in amino acids: CSVVERGKTQYF. The CDR3 region has the DNA TGCAGCGTTGTGGAGCGGGGAAAGACCCAGTACTTC. The complete variable domain, with remaining parts taken from reference TRBV29-1 and TRBJ2-5, reads SAVISQKPSRDICQRGTSLTIQCQVDSQVTMMFWYRQQPGQSLTLIATANQGSEATYESGFVIDKFPISRPNLTFSTLTVSNMSPEDSSIYLCSVVERGKTQYFGPGTRLLVL.

This clonotype was seen many times. V gene TRBV20-1 combines with J gene TRBJ2-7; possibly TRBD2 for D (8 bases). The ends were cut back, 6 bases at V and 7 bases at J, with 22 bases in the middle. The CDR3 runs to 14 residues. CDR1 is DFQATT, CDR2 SNEGSKA, per germline (reference sequence). The DNA for the CDR3 is TGCAGTGCACGACAGGGACTAGAAGTAGGAGAGCAGTACTTC. This gives the protein CSARQGLEVGEQYF.

This clonotype was counted many times. V is TRBV7-8 and J is TRBJ2-2, with TRBD2 matching over 11 bases. This CDR3 region has 17 residues. V gave up 5 bases and J gave up 0 bases; unmatched junction bases: 5. The V gene's germline CDR1 is SGHVS and CDR2 FQNEAQ. CDR3 protein: CASSRTSGGANTGELFF. The DNA for the CDR3 is TGTGCCAGCAGCCGAACTAGCGGGGGAGCGAACACCGGGGAGCTGTTTTTT. Full variable domain (rest looked up from reference TRBV7-8 and TRBJ2-2): GAGVSQSPRYKVAKRGQDVALRCDPISGHVSLFWYQQALGQGPEFLTYFQNEAQLDKSGLPSDRFFAERPEGSVSTLKIQRTQQEDSAVYLCASSRTSGGANTGELFFGEGSRLTVL.

This clonotype was picked up a small number of times. The V and J genes are TRBV6-5 and TRBJ2-3; D is unclear. V shed 4 bases and J shed 2 bases, with 7 bases lying between them. Germline CDR1 is MNHEY and CDR2 is SVGAGI. The CDR3 length is 13 residues. The CDR3 loop is CASSWTDTDTQYF. CDR3 in DNA: TGTGCCAGCAGTTGGACGGACACAGATACGCAGTATTTT.

This clonotype appeared a few times. Here the CDR3 DNA reads TGCAGTGCTAGGGTCCATGGGGCCGGAGATACGCAGTATTTT. It encodes CSARVHGAGDTQYF. V and J are TRBV20-1 and TRBJ2-3; TRBD1 might be the D (5 bases). V gave up 3 bases and J gave up 5 bases, with 15 bases separating them. The germline V gene has CDR1 DFQATT and CDR2 SNEGSKA (reference sequence). There are 14 residues in the CDR3.

This chain connects TRBV7-8 to TRBJ2-2, with D possibly TRBD1 on 6 matching bases. The germline V gene has CDR1 SGHVS and CDR2 FQNEAQ. The CDR3 totals 17 residues. V was shortened by 1 base and J by 3 bases, with 15 bases between the two germline ends. CDR3 nucleotide sequence: TGTGCCAGCAGCTTAGTACCCTTCCCAGGGGACACCGGGGAGCTGTTTTTT. This sequence encodes CASSLVPFPGDTGELFF. Together with reference TRBV7-8 and TRBJ2-2, the CDR3 gives the full variable domain: GAGVSQSPRYKVAKRGQDVALRCDPISGHVSLFWYQQALGQGPEFLTYFQNEAQLDKSGLPSDRFFAERPEGSVSTLKIQRTQQEDSAVYLCASSLVPFPGDTGELFFGEGSRLTVL.

The chain links TRBV14 to TRBJ1-6; D perhaps matches TRBD1 (5 bases). V lost 1 base to trimming and J lost 9 bases, with 22 bases between them. CDR1 SGHDN and CDR2 FVKESK come from the germline V gene. The CDR3 covers 18 residues. This CDR3 is CASSQGTGAKGLRSPLHF. The CDR3, as DNA: TGTGCCAGCAGCCAAGGGACCGGGGCGAAGGGCCTACGTTCACCCCTCCACTTT.

J is TRBJ2-5 and V is TRBV7-9, with unresolved D. Trimming removed 2 bases at V and 4 bases at J, with 11 bases between. The CDR3 spans 14 residues. The germline V gene has CDR1 SEHNR and CDR2 FQNEAQ (reference sequence). CDR3 loop: CASSLHTARETQYF. CDR3 bases: TGTGCCAGCAGCTTACACACAGCCCGAGAGACCCAGTACTTC.

The V gene is TRBV24-1, the J gene TRBJ2-1, with D maybe TRBD1 (6 bases). The germline V and J ends were trimmed by 7 bases and 0 bases, with 12 bases remaining between them. In germline, CDR1 is KGHDR, CDR2 SFDVKD. This CDR3 region has 15 residues. CDR3 sequence (DNA): TGTGCCACCAGCCTGCAGGGGAGCTCCTACAATGAGCAGTTCTTC. Protein sequence: CATSLQGSSYNEQFF.